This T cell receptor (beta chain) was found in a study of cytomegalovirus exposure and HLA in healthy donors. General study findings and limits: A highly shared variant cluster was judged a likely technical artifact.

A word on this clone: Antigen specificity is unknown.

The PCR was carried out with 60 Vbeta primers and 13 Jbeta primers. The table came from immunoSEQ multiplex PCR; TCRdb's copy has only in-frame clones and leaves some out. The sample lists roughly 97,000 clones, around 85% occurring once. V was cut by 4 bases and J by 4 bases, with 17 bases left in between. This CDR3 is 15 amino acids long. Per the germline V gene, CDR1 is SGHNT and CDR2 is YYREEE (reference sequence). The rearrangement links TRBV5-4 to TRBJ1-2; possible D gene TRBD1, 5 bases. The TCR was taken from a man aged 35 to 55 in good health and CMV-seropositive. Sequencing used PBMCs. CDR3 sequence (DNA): TGTGCCAGCAGCCTGGCAGCCAGGGCGGCCTATGGCTACACCTTC. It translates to CASSLAARAAYGYTF.